Described below is a single TCR beta chain sequence and its context. Its antigen is not identified. The same CDR3 arises from other DNA sequences in this sample as well. This record comes from a study of cytotoxic CD8 clonotypes in ibrutinib-treated CLL. Study information: The cohort had 10 to 11 relapsed/refractory and some 14 treatment-naive patients, 17 to 18 IGHV unmutated.

This CDR3 is 15 amino acids long. Losses at the gene ends were 3 bases for V and 4 bases for J; bases not matched to a gene: 4. From germline, CDR1 is SGHTA and CDR2 FQGNSA. Study results and limitations: Against age-matched healthy donors, baseline clonality ran higher and tracked circulating CD8+ T-cell counts. Contraction or stability on treatment characterized the public clonotypes, which were uncommon.

The assay was immunoSEQ multiplex PCR, and TCRdb's table has in-frame clones only and misses some. The sample has approximately 130,000 clones; around 84% are singletons. The source of this sequence is a human donor with chronic lymphocytic leukemia. The chain combines TRBV7-2 with TRBJ1-3; 9 bases align to TRBD1. Source: PBMCs, taken after 24 months of ibrutinib treatment. CDR3 sequence: CASSLVGTGGNTIYF. CDR3 DNA: TGTGCCAGCAGCTTGGTCGGGACAGGGGGAAACACCATATATTTT.